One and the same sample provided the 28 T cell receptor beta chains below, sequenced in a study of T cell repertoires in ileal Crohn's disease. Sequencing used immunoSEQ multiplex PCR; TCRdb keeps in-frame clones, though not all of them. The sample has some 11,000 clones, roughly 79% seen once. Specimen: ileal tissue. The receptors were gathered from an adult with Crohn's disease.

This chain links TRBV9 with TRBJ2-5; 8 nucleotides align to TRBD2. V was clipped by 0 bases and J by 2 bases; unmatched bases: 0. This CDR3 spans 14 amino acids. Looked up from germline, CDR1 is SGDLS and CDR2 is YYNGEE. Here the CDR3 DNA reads TGTGCCAGCAGCGTAGCGGGGGGGCAAGAGACCCAGTACTTC. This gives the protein CASSVAGGQETQYF.

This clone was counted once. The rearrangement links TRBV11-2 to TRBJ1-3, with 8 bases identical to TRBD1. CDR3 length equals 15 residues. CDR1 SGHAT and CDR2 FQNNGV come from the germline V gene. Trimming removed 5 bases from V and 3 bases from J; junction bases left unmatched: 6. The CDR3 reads CASSPRQGSGNTIYF. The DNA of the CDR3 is TGTGCCAGCAGCCCCCGACAGGGGAGTGGAAACACCATATATTTT.

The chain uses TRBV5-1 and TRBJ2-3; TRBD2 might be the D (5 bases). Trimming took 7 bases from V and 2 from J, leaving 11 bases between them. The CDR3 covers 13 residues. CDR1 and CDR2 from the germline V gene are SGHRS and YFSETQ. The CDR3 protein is CASWRYHTDTQYF. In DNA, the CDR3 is TGCGCCAGCTGGAGGTACCACACAGATACGCAGTATTTT. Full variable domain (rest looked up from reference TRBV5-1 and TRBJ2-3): KAGVTQTPRYLIKTRGQQVTLSCSPISGHRSVSWYQQTPGQGLQFLFEYFSETQRNKGNFPGRFSGRQFSNSRSEMNVSTLELGDSALYLCASWRYHTDTQYFGPGTRLTVL.

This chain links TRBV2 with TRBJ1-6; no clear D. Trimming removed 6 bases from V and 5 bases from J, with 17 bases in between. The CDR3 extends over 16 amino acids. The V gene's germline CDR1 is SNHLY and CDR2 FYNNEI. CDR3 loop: CASSGQAGFDNSPLHF. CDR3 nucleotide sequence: TGTGCCAGCAGCGGCCAAGCGGGATTCGATAATTCACCCCTCCACTTT.

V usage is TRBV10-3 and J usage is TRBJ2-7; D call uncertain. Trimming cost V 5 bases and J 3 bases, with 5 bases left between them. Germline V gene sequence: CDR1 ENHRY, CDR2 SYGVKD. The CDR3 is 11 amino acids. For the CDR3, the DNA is TGTGCCATCAGTAGAGACTACGAGCAGTACTTC. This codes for CAISRDYEQYF.

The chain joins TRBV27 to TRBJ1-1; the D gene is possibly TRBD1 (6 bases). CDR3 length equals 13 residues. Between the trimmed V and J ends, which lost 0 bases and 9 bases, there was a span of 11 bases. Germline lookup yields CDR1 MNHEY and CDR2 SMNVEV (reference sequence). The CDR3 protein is CASSLSQWGQAFF. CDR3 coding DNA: TGTGCCAGCAGTTTATCCCAATGGGGGCAAGCTTTCTTT.

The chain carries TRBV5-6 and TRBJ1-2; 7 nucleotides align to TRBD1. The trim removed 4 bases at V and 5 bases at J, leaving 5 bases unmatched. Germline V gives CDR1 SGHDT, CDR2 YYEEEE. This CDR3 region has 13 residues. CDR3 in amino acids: CASSRDSVYGYTF. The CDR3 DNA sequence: TGTGCCAGCAGCCGGGACAGCGTTTATGGCTACACCTTC.

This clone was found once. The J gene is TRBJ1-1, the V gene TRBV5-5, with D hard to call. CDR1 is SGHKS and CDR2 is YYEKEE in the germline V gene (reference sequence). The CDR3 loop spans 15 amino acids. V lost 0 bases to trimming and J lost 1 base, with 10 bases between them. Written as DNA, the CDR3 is TGTGCCAGCAGCTTGGCGGGTCGGGGGAACACTGAAGCTTTCTTT. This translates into CASSLAGRGNTEAFF.

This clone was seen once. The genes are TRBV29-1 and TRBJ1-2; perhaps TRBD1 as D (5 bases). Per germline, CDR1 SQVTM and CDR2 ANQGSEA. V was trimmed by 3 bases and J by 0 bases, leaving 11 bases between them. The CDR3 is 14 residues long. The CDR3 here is CSVDRGGANYGYTF. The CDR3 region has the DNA TGCAGCGTTGATCGGGGGGGGGCTAACTATGGCTACACCTTC.

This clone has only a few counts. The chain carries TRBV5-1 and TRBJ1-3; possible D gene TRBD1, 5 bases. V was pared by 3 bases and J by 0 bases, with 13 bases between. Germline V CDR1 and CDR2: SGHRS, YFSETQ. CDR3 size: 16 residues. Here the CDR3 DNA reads TGCGCCAGCAGCTGGGGGGACCCCAGCTCTGGAAACACCATATATTTT. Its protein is CASSWGDPSSGNTIYF.

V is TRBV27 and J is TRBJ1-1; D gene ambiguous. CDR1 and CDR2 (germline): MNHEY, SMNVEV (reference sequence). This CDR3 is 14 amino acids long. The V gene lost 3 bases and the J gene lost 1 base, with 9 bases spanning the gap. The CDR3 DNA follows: TGTGCCAGCAGTTTGAGGGTGGGGAACACTGAAGCTTTCTTT. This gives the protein CASSLRVGNTEAFF.

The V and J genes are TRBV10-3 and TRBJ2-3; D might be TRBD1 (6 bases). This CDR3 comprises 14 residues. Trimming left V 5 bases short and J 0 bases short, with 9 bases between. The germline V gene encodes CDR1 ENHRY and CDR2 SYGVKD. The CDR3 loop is CAISLGQSTDTQYF. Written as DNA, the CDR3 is TGTGCCATCAGTTTAGGACAGAGCACAGATACGCAGTATTTT.

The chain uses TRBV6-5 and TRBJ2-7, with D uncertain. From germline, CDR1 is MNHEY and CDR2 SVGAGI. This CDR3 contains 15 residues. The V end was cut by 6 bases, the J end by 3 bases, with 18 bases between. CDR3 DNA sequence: TGTGCCAGCAGCCAGACCGGAGTAGGCTTCTACGAGCAGTACTTC. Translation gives CASSQTGVGFYEQYF.

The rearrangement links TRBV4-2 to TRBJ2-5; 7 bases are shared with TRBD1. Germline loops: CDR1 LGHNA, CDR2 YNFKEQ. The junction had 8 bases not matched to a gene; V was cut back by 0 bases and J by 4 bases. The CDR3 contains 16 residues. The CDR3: CASSQDRKGAGETQYF. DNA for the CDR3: TGTGCCAGCAGCCAAGATAGAAAGGGGGCGGGAGAGACCCAGTACTTC.

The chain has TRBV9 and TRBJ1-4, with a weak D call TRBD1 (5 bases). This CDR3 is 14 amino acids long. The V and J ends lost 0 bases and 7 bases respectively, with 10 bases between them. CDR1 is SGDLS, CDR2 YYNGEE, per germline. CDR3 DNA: TGTGCCAGCAGCGTAGGGCAGGGAATTGAAAAACTGTTTTTT. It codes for CASSVGQGIEKLFF.

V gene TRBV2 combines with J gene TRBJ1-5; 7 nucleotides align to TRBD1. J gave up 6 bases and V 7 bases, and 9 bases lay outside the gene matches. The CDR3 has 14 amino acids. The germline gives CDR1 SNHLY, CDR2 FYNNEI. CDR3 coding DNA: TGTGCCAGCAATCTGATACAGGGGAGTCAGCCCCAGCATTTT. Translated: CASNLIQGSQPQHF. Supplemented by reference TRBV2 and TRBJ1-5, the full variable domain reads EPEVTQTPSHQVTQMGQEVILRCVPISNHLYFYWYRQILGQKVEFLVSFYNNEISEKSEIFDDQFSVERPDGSNFTLKIRSTKLEDSAMYFCASNLIQGSQPQHFGDGTRLSIL.

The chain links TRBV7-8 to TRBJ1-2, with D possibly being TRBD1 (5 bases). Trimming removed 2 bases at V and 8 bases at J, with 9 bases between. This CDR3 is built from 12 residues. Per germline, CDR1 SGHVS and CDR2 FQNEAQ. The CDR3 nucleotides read TGTGCCAGCAGCTTACAAGGGGCGGGCTACACCTTC. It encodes CASSLQGAGYTF.

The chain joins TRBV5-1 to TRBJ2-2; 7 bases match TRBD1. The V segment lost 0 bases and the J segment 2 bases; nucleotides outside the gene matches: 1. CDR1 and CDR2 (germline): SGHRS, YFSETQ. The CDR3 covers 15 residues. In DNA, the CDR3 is TGCGCCAGCAGCTTGGAGGGGGCTAACACCGGGGAGCTGTTTTTT. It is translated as CASSLEGANTGELFF.

In DNA, the CDR3 is TGTGCCAGCAGGGACAGGGTTGAGACCCAGTACTTC. Encoded protein: CASRDRVETQYF. The chain links TRBV27 to TRBJ2-5; 8 positions match TRBD1. Germline V lookup: CDR1 MNHEY, CDR2 SMNVEV (reference sequence). The CDR3 contains 12 residues. V lost 6 bases and J lost 5; bases outside the gene matches: 2.

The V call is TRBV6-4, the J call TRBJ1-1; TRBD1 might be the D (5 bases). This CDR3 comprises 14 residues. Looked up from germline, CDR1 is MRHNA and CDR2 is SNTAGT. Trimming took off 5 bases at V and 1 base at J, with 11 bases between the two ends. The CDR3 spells CASSLDRTNTEAFF. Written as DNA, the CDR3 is TGTGCCAGCAGTCTTGACAGAACGAACACTGAAGCTTTCTTT.

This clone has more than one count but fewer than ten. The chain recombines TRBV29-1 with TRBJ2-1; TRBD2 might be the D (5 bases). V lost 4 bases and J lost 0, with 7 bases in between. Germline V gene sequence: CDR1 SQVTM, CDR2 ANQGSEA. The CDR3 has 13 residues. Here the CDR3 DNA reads TGCAGCGTTGCTCGGGACTCCTACAATGAGCAGTTCTTC. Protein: CSVARDSYNEQFF.

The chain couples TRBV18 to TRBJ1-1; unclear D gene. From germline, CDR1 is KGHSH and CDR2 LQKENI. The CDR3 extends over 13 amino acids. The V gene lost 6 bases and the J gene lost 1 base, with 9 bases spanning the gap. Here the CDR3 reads CASSGRENTEAFF. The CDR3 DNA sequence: TGTGCCAGCTCGGGGAGGGAGAACACTGAAGCTTTCTTT.

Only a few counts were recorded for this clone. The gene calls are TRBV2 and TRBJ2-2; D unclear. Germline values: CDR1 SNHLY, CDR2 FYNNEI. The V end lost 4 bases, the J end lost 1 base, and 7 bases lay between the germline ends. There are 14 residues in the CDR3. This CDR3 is CASSAIRNTGELFF. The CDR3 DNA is TGTGCCAGCAGTGCTATAAGGAACACCGGGGAGCTGTTTTTT. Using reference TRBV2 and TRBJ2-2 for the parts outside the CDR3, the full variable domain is EPEVTQTPSHQVTQMGQEVILRCVPISNHLYFYWYRQILGQKVEFLVSFYNNEISEKSEIFDDQFSVERPDGSNFTLKIRSTKLEDSAMYFCASSAIRNTGELFFGEGSRLTVL.

The CDR3 here is CASSVRTGSHTDTQYF. DNA of the CDR3: TGTGCCAGCAGCGTACGAACAGGGTCCCACACAGATACGCAGTATTTT. The chain joins TRBV11-3 to TRBJ2-3; tentative D call: TRBD1 (6 bases). The CDR3 has 16 amino acids. Deletions cut 5 bases from V and 2 bases from J, with 17 bases between. The germline CDR1 and CDR2 sequences are SGHNT and YENEEA.

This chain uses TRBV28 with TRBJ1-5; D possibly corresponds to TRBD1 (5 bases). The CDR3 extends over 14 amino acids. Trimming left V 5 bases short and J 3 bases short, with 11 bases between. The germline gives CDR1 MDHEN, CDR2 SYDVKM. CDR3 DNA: TGTGCCAGCAGTCGAAACAGGATCAATCAGCCCCAGCATTTT. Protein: CASSRNRINQPQHF.

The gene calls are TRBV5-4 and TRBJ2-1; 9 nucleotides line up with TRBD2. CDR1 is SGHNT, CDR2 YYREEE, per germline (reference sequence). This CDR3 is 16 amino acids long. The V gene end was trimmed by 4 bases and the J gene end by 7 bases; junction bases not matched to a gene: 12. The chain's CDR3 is CASSPSLSGGSNEQFF. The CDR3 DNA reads TGTGCCAGCAGCCCCAGCCTAAGCGGGGGGTCGAATGAGCAGTTCTTC.

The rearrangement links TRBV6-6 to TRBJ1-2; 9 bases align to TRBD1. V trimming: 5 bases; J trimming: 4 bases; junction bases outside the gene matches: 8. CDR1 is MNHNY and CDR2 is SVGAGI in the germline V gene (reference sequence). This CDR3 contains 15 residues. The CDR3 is CASSTRQGGLYGYTF. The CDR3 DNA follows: TGTGCCAGCAGTACCCGACAGGGGGGCCTCTATGGCTACACCTTC.

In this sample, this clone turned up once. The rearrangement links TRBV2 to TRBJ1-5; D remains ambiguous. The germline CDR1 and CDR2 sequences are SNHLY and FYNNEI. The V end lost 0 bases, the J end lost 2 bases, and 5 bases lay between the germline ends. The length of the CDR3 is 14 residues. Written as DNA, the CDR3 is TGTGCCAGCAGTGAAGCGGGAGGCAATCAGCCCCAGCATTTT. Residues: CASSEAGGNQPQHF.